Shown below are 14 T cell receptor beta chains from a single sample sequenced in a study of CD8 T cells in ankylosing spondylitis. MiXCR, run by TCRdb on the 5' RACE reads, gives a single entry per CDR3 protein. The table lists tens of thousands of distinct CDR3 sequences, approximately 5.3% of them singletons, with about 2.2% in the top ten. The sequencing sample was made of blood, either unsorted or a sorted T cell fraction (not recorded which). The receptors here all came from a male donor with ankylosing spondylitis or in good health (not recorded which).

At least ten counts were recorded for this clonotype. The chain carries TRBV2 and TRBJ2-1; a weak D match, TRBD1 (5 bases). The V gene's germline CDR1 is SNHLY and CDR2 FYNNEI. V was trimmed by 2 bases and J by 5 bases, leaving 13 bases between them. This CDR3 contains 15 residues. The CDR3 spells CASSETGLYNNEQFF. The CDR3 bases are TGTGCCAGCAGTGAAACAGGTCTTTACAACAATGAGCAGTTCTTC.

This clonotype was recorded at least ten times. V and J are TRBV27 and TRBJ2-5, with 11 positions matching TRBD2. Germline-derived CDR1 and CDR2 are MNHEY and SMNVEV (reference sequence). The length of the CDR3 is 19 residues. The V and J ends lost 5 bases and 1 base, in that order; junction bases with no gene match: 15. CDR3 residues: CASSPRGVAGGQIQETQYF. As DNA, the CDR3 is TGTGCCAGCAGTCCTCGGGGGGTAGCGGGGGGGCAAATCCAAGAGACCCAGTACTTC.

At least ten counts were recorded for this clonotype. The rearrangement uses TRBV28 and TRBJ1-2; D perhaps matches TRBD1 (6 bases). The germline V gene has CDR1 MDHEN and CDR2 SYDVKM. V lost 3 bases and J 3 bases, leaving 8 bases between the germline ends. The CDR3 is made up of 13 amino acids. CDR3 bases: TGTGCCAGCAGTTTTCAGGGGTACTATGGCTACACCTTC. Protein: CASSFQGYYGYTF.

This clonotype was detected many times. The chain employs TRBV5-1 and TRBJ2-7, with D possibly matching TRBD1 (5 bases). V lost 0 bases and J lost 2, with 6 bases in between. CDR1 is SGHRS and CDR2 is YFSETQ in the germline V gene. This CDR3 has 13 residues. This CDR3 is CASSLATAYEQYF. The CDR3 coding sequence is TGCGCCAGCAGCTTGGCGACAGCCTACGAGCAGTACTTC.

This clonotype was picked up many times. The genes are TRBV12-3 or TRBV12-4 and TRBJ2-2, with TRBD2 matching over 13 bases. The CDR3 spans 16 residues. V lost 5 bases, J lost 5 bases, and 5 bases stayed unmatched. In DNA, the CDR3 is TGTGCCAGCAGTCCTCCGGGACTAGCGGGGACCGGGGAGCTGTTTTTT. Translated: CASSPPGLAGTGELFF.

This clonotype was seen many times. The genes are TRBV27 and TRBJ2-7; 8 bases fit TRBD1. The CDR3 contains 15 residues. CDR1 is MNHEY, CDR2 SMNVEV, per germline (reference sequence). The V segment lost 3 bases and the J segment 3 bases; nucleotides outside the gene matches: 7. The CDR3 protein is CASSFGPGGDYEQYF. The CDR3 DNA sequence: TGTGCCAGCAGTTTCGGTCCAGGGGGCGACTACGAGCAGTACTTC.

This clonotype showed up many times. The genes are TRBV20-1 and TRBJ1-5, with 8 bases identical to TRBD1. CDR1 is DFQATT and CDR2 is SNEGSKA in the germline V gene (reference sequence). The J segment lost 0 bases and the V segment lost 2 bases, leaving 6 bases of the junction unmatched. The length of the CDR3 is 16 residues. The CDR3 DNA follows: TGCAGTGCTAGACCCGGGACAGGAAGTAGCAATCAGCCCCAGCATTTT. It translates to CSARPGTGSSNQPQHF.

This clonotype was seen ten or more times. Compared with germline, one end of the junction differs, possibly owing to a read error. The rearrangement joins TRBV29-1 to TRBJ2-5; TRBD1 aligns across 8 bases. This CDR3 spans 16 amino acids. CDR1 SQVTM and CDR2 ANQGSEA come from the germline V gene. In DNA, the CDR3 is TGCAGTGTTGAAGGGGGACAGGTATTAAGTCAAGAGACCCAGTACTTC. It yields the protein CSVEGGQVLSQETQYF.

This clonotype was counted only a few times. The chain combines TRBV5-1 with TRBJ2-2; the match to TRBD2 covers 7 bases. Germline values: CDR1 SGHRS, CDR2 YFSETQ. Unmatched junction bases numbered 10, after V lost 5 bases and J lost 6 bases. The CDR3 runs 15 residues. DNA for the CDR3: TGCGCCAGCAGGGACCGCAGCGGGGCTGCCGGGGAGCTGTTTTTT. Translated: CASRDRSGAAGELFF.

Many counts were recorded for this clonotype. The CDR3 region is CASSTTGYNEQFF. The DNA for the CDR3 is TGTGCCAGCAGTACAACAGGTTACAATGAGCAGTTCTTC. The rearrangement joins TRBV6-1 to TRBJ2-1; possibly TRBD1 for D (5 bases). Germline CDR1 is MNHNS and CDR2 is SASEGT. V lost 5 bases to trimming and J lost 4 bases, with 9 bases between them. The CDR3 has 13 amino acids.

This clonotype was picked up many times. V gene TRBV20-1 combines with J gene TRBJ1-1; D might be TRBD1 (6 bases). CDR3 length equals 15 residues. V was pared by 2 bases and J by 0 bases, with 13 bases between. CDR1 and CDR2 (germline): DFQATT, SNEGSKA (reference sequence). CDR3 sequence (DNA): TGCAGTGCTAGACGCCCCCGGGACATGAACACTGAAGCTTTCTTT. Translation: CSARRPRDMNTEAFF.

This clonotype was recorded many times. The chain has TRBV24-1 and TRBJ1-1, with D possibly being TRBD1 (6 bases). CDR3 length: 13 amino acids. Trimming left V 2 bases short and J 5 bases short, with 8 bases between. Germline values: CDR1 KGHDR, CDR2 SFDVKD. CDR3 in DNA: TGTGCCACCAGTGATTGGGGGGCGACTGAAGCTTTCTTT. Amino acid sequence: CATSDWGATEAFF.

In its sample, this clonotype was seen many times. This chain joins TRBV5-6 and TRBJ2-3; 7 nucleotides align to TRBD1. V was pared by 5 bases and J by 4 bases, with 7 bases of the junction left unmatched. There are 14 residues in the CDR3. The germline V gene has CDR1 SGHDT and CDR2 YYEEEE. CDR3 DNA: TGTGCCAGCAGTCCGTGGGACAGACCAGATACGCAGTATTTT. This gives the protein CASSPWDRPDTQYF. Based on the CDR3 plus reference TRBV5-6 and TRBJ2-3, the full variable domain is DAGVTQSPTHLIKTRGQQVTLRCSPKSGHDTVSWYQQALGQGPQFIFQYYEEEERQRGNFPDRFSGHQFPNYSSELNVNALLLGDSALYLCASSPWDRPDTQYFGPGTRLTVL.

Ten or more counts support this clonotype. This chain uses TRBV6-1 with TRBJ2-7; a weak D match, TRBD2 (6 bases). The CDR3 extends over 14 amino acids. Germline V lookup: CDR1 MNHNS, CDR2 SASEGT. Trimming removed 1 base at V and 7 bases at J, with 14 bases between. This CDR3 is CASSEGGGVREQYF. In DNA, the CDR3 is TGTGCCAGCAGTGAAGGCGGAGGGGTTCGGGAGCAGTACTTC.